This T cell receptor (beta chain) was obtained from a study of a mutant IDH1 vaccine in newly diagnosed glioma. The assay was immunoSEQ multiplex PCR, and TCRdb's table has in-frame clones only and misses some. Of some 15,000 clones in the sample, around 95% are singletons; the top ten hold about 3.9%. Specified time point: baseline, week 1 (first vaccination visit). Treatment: pre-vaccination baseline after standard-of-care therapy. In every donor, the tumor was a new WHO grade 3 or 4 IDH1-mutant, ATRX-lost astrocytoma. This specimen was peripheral blood mononuclear cells (PBMCs), taken from a glioma patient treated with radiotherapy, temozolomide or both. The receptor comes from a young woman with glioma. Some clones in this sample may be carry-over from other donors' samples.

DNA of the CDR3: TGTGCCAGCAGTGAAACGAGGGTTTTCACTGAAGCTTTCTTT. Protein product: CASSETRVFTEAFF. The chain is built from TRBV25-1 and TRBJ1-1, with D uncertain. CDR3 size: 14 residues. Trimming shortened V by 2 bases and J by 4 bases, and 11 bases separated the two germline ends. Looked up from germline, CDR1 is MGHDK and CDR2 is SYGVNS.